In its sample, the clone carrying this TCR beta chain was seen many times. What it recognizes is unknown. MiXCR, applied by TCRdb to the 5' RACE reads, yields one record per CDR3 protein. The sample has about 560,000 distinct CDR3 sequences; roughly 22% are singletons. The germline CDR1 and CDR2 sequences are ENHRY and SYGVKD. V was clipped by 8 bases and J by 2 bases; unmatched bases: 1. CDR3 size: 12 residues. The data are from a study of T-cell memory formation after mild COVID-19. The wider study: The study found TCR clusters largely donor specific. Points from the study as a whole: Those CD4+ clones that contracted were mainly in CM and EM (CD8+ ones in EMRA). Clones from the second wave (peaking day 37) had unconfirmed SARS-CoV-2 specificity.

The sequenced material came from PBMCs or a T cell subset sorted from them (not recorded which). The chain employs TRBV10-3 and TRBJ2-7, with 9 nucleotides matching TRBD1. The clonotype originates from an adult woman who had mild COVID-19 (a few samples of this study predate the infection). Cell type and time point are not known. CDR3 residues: CAIGTGTYEQYF. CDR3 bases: TGTGCCATCGGGACAGGGACCTACGAGCAGTACTTC.